Below are 26 T cell receptor beta chains sequenced from a single sample in a study of blood T cell repertoires in COVID-19. Sequencing was performed with immunoSEQ multiplex PCR; in TCRdb, only in-frame clones are kept and a portion is missing. The sample holds 250,000 or so clones, approximately 89% seen once. Sequencing used peripheral blood. These receptors originate from a woman aged 30 to 39 with COVID-19, enrolled during active disease.

This clone has a handful of counts. The chain joins TRBV15 to TRBJ1-2; 8 nucleotides agree with TRBD1. Germline V gene data show CDR1 as LNHNV and CDR2 as YYDKDF (reference sequence). V lost 6 bases and J lost 1; bases outside the gene matches: 7. This CDR3 contains 15 residues. CDR3 amino acids: CATRRGQDYNYGYTF. The CDR3 coding sequence is TGTGCCACCAGAAGGGGACAGGATTATAACTATGGCTACACCTTC.

This chain connects TRBV28 to TRBJ1-3; no clear D. The ends were cut back, 7 bases at V and 4 bases at J, with 14 bases in the middle. The CDR3 runs 14 residues. Per the germline V gene, CDR1 is MDHEN and CDR2 is SYDVKM. CDR3 residues: CASTLDEGGNTIYF. The CDR3 DNA reads TGTGCCAGCACCTTAGACGAGGGCGGAAACACCATATATTTT.

The chain employs TRBV28 and TRBJ2-5, with D perhaps TRBD2 (5 bases). The germline gives CDR1 MDHEN, CDR2 SYDVKM. Trimming took 7 bases from V and 0 from J, leaving 15 bases between them. The CDR3 covers 15 residues. This chain's CDR3 is CASTLRRQYQETQYF. The CDR3 DNA follows: TGTGCCAGCACCCTTAGGAGGCAGTACCAAGAGACCCAGTACTTC.

The CDR3 sequence is CASSPIAGDHESQPQHF. The CDR3 region has the DNA TGTGCCAGCAGCCCGATAGCAGGGGACCATGAGAGTCAGCCCCAGCATTTT. V and J are TRBV16 and TRBJ1-5, with D possibly matching TRBD1 (6 bases). The CDR3 extends over 17 amino acids. Trimming removed 4 bases from V and 6 bases from J, with 22 bases in between. In germline, CDR1 is KGHSY, CDR2 FQNENV.

This chain uses TRBV5-6 with TRBJ1-4; D gene uncertain. Looked up from germline, CDR1 is SGHDT and CDR2 is YYEEEE. The CDR3 is made up of 15 amino acids. Trimming removed 0 bases at V and 2 bases at J, with 8 bases between. CDR3 nucleotides: TGTGCCAGCAGCTTGGCCCGGGGTACTAATGAAAAACTGTTTTTT. It yields the protein CASSLARGTNEKLFF.

This chain uses TRBV29-1 with TRBJ2-1; 9 bases match TRBD1. The CDR3 has 13 residues. V lost 7 bases and J lost 2; bases outside the gene matches: 3. Per germline, CDR1 SQVTM and CDR2 ANQGSEA. The CDR3 DNA is TGCAGCGGACAGGGGGGGGCCTACAATGAGCAGTTCTTC. The encoded protein is CSGQGGAYNEQFF.

The chain couples TRBV19 to TRBJ2-3, with TRBD2 identical over 8 bases. Germline assignment: CDR1 LNHDA and CDR2 SQIVND (reference sequence). V shed 5 bases and J 4 bases; nucleotides not matched to a gene: 5. The CDR3 extends over 14 amino acids. Here the CDR3 DNA reads TGTGCCAGTAGTCTCGGACTAGCCCCAGATACGCAGTATTTT. Protein product: CASSLGLAPDTQYF.

The rearrangement joins TRBV24-1 to TRBJ2-2; D not certain. This CDR3 spans 12 amino acids. V was shortened by 5 bases and J by 6 bases, with 6 bases between the two germline ends. Germline V CDR1 and CDR2: KGHDR, SFDVKD. For the CDR3, the DNA is TGTGCCACCAGTGGCAGGTCCGGGGAGCTGTTTTTT. Translation gives CATSGRSGELFF.

This clone came up many times. The V call is TRBV7-9, the J call TRBJ1-2; the match to TRBD1 covers 7 bases. The CDR3 contains 16 residues. Germline V gene sequence: CDR1 SEHNR, CDR2 FQNEAQ (reference sequence). With V trimmed by 0 bases and J by 8 bases, 12 bases remained unmatched. In DNA form, the CDR3 reads TGTGCCAGCAGCTTAGCGTACGTAGACAGGGTAGGCGGCTACACCTTC. Amino acid sequence: CASSLAYVDRVGGYTF.

V is TRBV7-2 and J is TRBJ2-5, with a weak D call TRBD1 (5 bases). V lost 1 base, J lost 5 bases, and 14 bases lay in between. CDR3 length: 15 residues. The germline V gene has CDR1 SGHTA and CDR2 FQGNSA. CDR3 residues: CASSLVGQSGETQYF. The CDR3 region has the DNA TGTGCCAGCAGCTTAGTCGGACAATCCGGGGAGACCCAGTACTTC.

DNA of the CDR3: TGTGCCAGCAGTGAAAGGGGCAGCCCCAATGAAAAACTGTTTTTT. Protein sequence: CASSERGSPNEKLFF. The chain couples TRBV2 to TRBJ1-4; D perhaps matches TRBD1 (5 bases). This CDR3 has 15 amino acids. V lost 2 bases to trimming and J lost 5 bases, with 12 bases between them. Germline V gives CDR1 SNHLY, CDR2 FYNNEI.

The chain recombines TRBV4-2 with TRBJ2-7; 9 bases line up with TRBD1. CDR3 length: 15 residues. J gave up 5 bases and V 1 base, and 6 bases lay outside the gene matches. Germline loops: CDR1 LGHNA, CDR2 YNFKEQ. The CDR3 coding sequence is TGTGCCAGCAGCCAAGCGGACAGGGGAGGCGACGAGCAGTACTTC. It translates to CASSQADRGGDEQYF.

The rearrangement joins TRBV19 to TRBJ2-5; 8 bases agree with TRBD1. The germline gives CDR1 LNHDA, CDR2 SQIVND (reference sequence). The CDR3 loop spans 14 amino acids. V lost 4 bases and J lost 4; bases outside the gene matches: 5. The CDR3 reads CASSTITGGETQYF. Written as DNA, the CDR3 is TGTGCCAGTAGTACCATTACAGGGGGAGAGACCCAGTACTTC.

The chain uses TRBV30 and TRBJ1-5; maybe TRBD1 (6 bases). Germline CDR1 is GTSNPN and CDR2 is SVGIG (reference sequence). Trimming took off 2 bases at V and 7 bases at J, with 9 bases between the two ends. CDR3 length: 12 amino acids. The CDR3 DNA follows: TGTGCCTGGAGTACAGGGTACCAGCCCCAGCATTTT. Translating it yields CAWSTGYQPQHF.

The chain employs TRBV4-3 and TRBJ2-1; TRBD1 is a possible D gene (6 bases). CDR3 length: 16 residues. Deletions cut 0 bases from V and 5 bases from J, with 14 bases between. Per the germline V gene, CDR1 is LGHNA and CDR2 is YSLEER. This CDR3 reads CASSQDWGRWDNEQFF. DNA for the CDR3: TGCGCCAGCAGCCAAGACTGGGGGCGGTGGGACAATGAGCAGTTCTTC.

The genes are TRBV18 and TRBJ1-2, with a tentative D call TRBD1 (5 bases). This CDR3 spans 15 amino acids. Trimming removed 1 base at V and 8 bases at J, with 17 bases between. Germline CDR1 reads KGHSH; CDR2 reads LQKENI. The CDR3 nucleotides are TGTGCCAGCTCACCACTGAATGCCAGGGTAAAAGGCTACACCTTC. It codes for CASSPLNARVKGYTF.

The chain employs TRBV4-3 and TRBJ1-1, with TRBD1 as a possible D gene (5 bases). CDR1 LGHNA and CDR2 YSLEER come from the germline V gene. The V gene lost 4 bases and the J gene lost 4 bases, with 13 bases spanning the gap. This CDR3 contains 14 residues. CDR3 bases: TGCGCCAGCAGCCTGTCCGGCGGGGCCACTGAAGCTTTCTTT. Translating gives CASSLSGGATEAFF.

This clone was counted a single time. J is TRBJ1-5 and V is TRBV12-3 or TRBV12-4; 7 nucleotides agree with TRBD1. The CDR3 loop spans 13 amino acids. After removal of 8 bases from V and 7 bases from J, the junction contained 8 bases not matched to a gene. The CDR3 nucleotides are TGTGCCAGCCAACTGACAGGGTGGCAGCCCCAGCATTTT. This gives the protein CASQLTGWQPQHF.

The chain combines TRBV28 with TRBJ2-1; the D is unclear. With 4 bases removed from V and 2 bases from J, the gap between germline ends came to 12 bases. The germline CDR1 and CDR2 sequences are MDHEN and SYDVKM. The CDR3 spans 15 residues. The CDR3 region has the DNA TGTGCCAGCAGTTCTAGATCTCATACCTACAATGAGCAGTTCTTC. Translation gives CASSSRSHTYNEQFF.

The J gene is TRBJ2-1, the V gene TRBV7-8; D is possibly TRBD2 (6 bases). V lost 4 bases to trimming and J lost 3 bases, with 13 bases between them. This CDR3 has 15 residues. CDR1 and CDR2 from the germline V gene are SGHVS and FQNEAQ. Here the CDR3 reads CASSSRDLRYNEQFF. The DNA of the CDR3 is TGTGCCAGCAGCTCACGGGACTTACGCTACAATGAGCAGTTCTTC.

The CDR3, as DNA: TGTGCCAGCAGCCTCAGGACTAGCGGGGAATACAATGAGCAGTTCTTC. This sequence encodes CASSLRTSGEYNEQFF. The V and J genes are TRBV9 and TRBJ2-1; 12 bases match TRBD2. The CDR3 extends over 16 amino acids. Germline CDR1 and CDR2: SGDLS and YYNGEE. V lost 4 bases, J lost 4 bases, and 6 bases stayed unmatched.

This rearrangement joins TRBV20-1 to TRBJ1-2; 7 bases fit TRBD1. CDR3 length equals 11 residues. Germline V gives CDR1 DFQATT, CDR2 SNEGSKA (reference sequence). Losses at the gene ends were 6 bases for V and 7 bases for J; bases not matched to a gene: 5. CDR3 nucleotide sequence: TGCAGTGCCGCTAACAGGGGTGGCTACACCTTC. Amino acid sequence: CSAANRGGYTF.

The chain has TRBV30 and TRBJ2-5; 7 bases line up with TRBD1. The CDR3 has 13 residues. The germline V gene encodes CDR1 GTSNPN and CDR2 SVGIG (reference sequence). J was trimmed by 2 bases and V by 5 bases; bases with no gene match: 5. The CDR3 is CAWSRQGQETQYF. CDR3 DNA sequence: TGTGCCTGGTCCCGACAGGGACAAGAGACCCAGTACTTC. The variable domain in full, with the rest retrieved from reference TRBV30 and TRBJ2-5, is SQTIHQWPATLVQPVGSPLSLECTVEGTSNPNLYWYRQAAGRGLQLLFYSVGIGQISSEVPQNLSASRPQDRQFILSSKKLLLSDSGFYLCAWSRQGQETQYFGPGTRLLVL.

This clone has just one count. In DNA form, the CDR3 reads TGTGCCAGCAGTTACCGGGACAGGAGGGCGTTCGAGCAGTACTTC. It codes for CASSYRDRRAFEQYF. The chain has TRBV6-5 and TRBJ2-7; 8 bases map to TRBD1. CDR1 is MNHEY and CDR2 is SVGAGI in the germline V gene. The CDR3 extends over 15 amino acids. With V trimmed by 2 bases and J by 6 bases, 9 bases remained unmatched.

About this clone: The germline gene is not matched at one end of the junction; a read error may be the cause. Other DNA sequences in this sample translate to the same CDR3. The CDR3 sequence is CASSLGLAGGMNTGELFF. The CDR3, as DNA: TGTGCCAGCAGCTTGGGGCTAGCGGGGGGCATGAACACTGGGGAGCTGTTTTTT. The genes are TRBV5-5 and TRBJ2-2; 11 nucleotides line up with TRBD2. The CDR3 is 18 residues long. Looked up from germline, CDR1 is SGHKS and CDR2 is YYEKEE (reference sequence). Full variable domain (outside the CDR3, taken from reference TRBV5-5 and TRBJ2-2): DAGVTQSPTHLIKTRGQQVTLRCSPISGHKSVSWYQQVLGQGPQFIFQYYEKEERGRGNFPDRFSARQFPNYSSELNVNALLLGDSALYLCASSLGLAGGMNTGELFFGEGSRLTVL.

The chain uses TRBV3-1 (or the pseudogene TRBV3-2) and TRBJ2-1; D is possibly TRBD2 (5 bases). Germline V lookup: CDR1 LGHDT, CDR2 YNNKEL (reference sequence). This CDR3 is built from 16 residues. Deletions cut 1 base from V and 0 bases from J, with 10 bases between. The CDR3 DNA sequence: TGTGCCAGCAGCCAAGGGTTGGGGAGCTCCTACAATGAGCAGTTCTTC. Translating gives CASSQGLGSSYNEQFF.